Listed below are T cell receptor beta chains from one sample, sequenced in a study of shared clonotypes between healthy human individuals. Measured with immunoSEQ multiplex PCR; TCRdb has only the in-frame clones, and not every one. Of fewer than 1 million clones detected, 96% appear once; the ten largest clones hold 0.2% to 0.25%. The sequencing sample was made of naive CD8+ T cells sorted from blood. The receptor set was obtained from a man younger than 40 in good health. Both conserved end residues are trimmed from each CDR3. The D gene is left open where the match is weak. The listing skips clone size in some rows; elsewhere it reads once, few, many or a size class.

CDR3 protein: ASSESRGTGLNTEAF; V gene: TRBV10-2; clone size: NA; J gene: TRBJ1-1; D gene: NA
CDR3 protein: ASRTRWGKGTYLTDTQY; V gene: TRBV7-9; clone size: NA; J gene: TRBJ2-3; D gene: NA
CDR3 protein: ASGRSGSSYEQY; V gene: TRBV5-6; clone size: once; J gene: TRBJ2-7; D gene: TRBD2
CDR3 protein: ASSQEPGHDSNQPQH; V gene: TRBV4-1; clone size: NA; J gene: TRBJ1-5; D gene: NA
CDR3 protein: ASRDRSNQPQH; V gene: TRBV9; clone size: NA; J gene: TRBJ1-5; D gene: NA
CDR3 protein: ASSGDRLNTEAF; V gene: TRBV7-9; clone size: once; J gene: TRBJ1-1; D gene: NA
CDR3 protein: ASSDSAGTQY; V gene: TRBV6-4; clone size: NA; J gene: TRBJ2-3; D gene: NA
CDR3 protein: ASQFRRDRARGTGELF; V gene: TRBV5-6; clone size: NA; J gene: TRBJ2-2; D gene: TRBD1
CDR3 protein: ASSIIAGPYNEQF; V gene: TRBV19; clone size: NA; J gene: TRBJ2-1; D gene: TRBD2
CDR3 protein: ASSASGGPYEQY; V gene: TRBV19; clone size: NA; J gene: TRBJ2-7; D gene: TRBD1
CDR3 protein: ASSPYTVQETQY; V gene: TRBV5-1; clone size: NA; J gene: TRBJ2-5; D gene: NA
CDR3 protein: ASSLVGTGTYEQY; V gene: TRBV5-1; clone size: NA; J gene: TRBJ2-7; D gene: TRBD1
CDR3 protein: ASSGVQGAYYEQY; V gene: TRBV6-1; clone size: NA; J gene: TRBJ2-7; D gene: TRBD1
CDR3 protein: ASSDPPWTEVEDEQY; V gene: TRBV10-2; clone size: once; J gene: TRBJ2-7; D gene: NA
CDR3 protein: ASSAGLAGEGVEETQY; V gene: TRBV7-7; clone size: NA; J gene: TRBJ2-5; D gene: TRBD2
CDR3 protein: ASSKTGDYGYT; V gene: TRBV2; clone size: NA; J gene: TRBJ1-2; D gene: TRBD1
CDR3 protein: ASSVEAAGNQPQH; V gene: TRBV9; clone size: NA; J gene: TRBJ1-5; D gene: NA
CDR3 protein: ASSSGANVLT; V gene: TRBV27; clone size: NA; J gene: TRBJ2-6; D gene: NA
CDR3 protein: ASSAYASSGANVLT; V gene: TRBV6-4; clone size: NA; J gene: TRBJ2-6; D gene: NA
CDR3 protein: AWTYQGISYEQY; V gene: TRBV30; clone size: NA; J gene: TRBJ2-7; D gene: NA